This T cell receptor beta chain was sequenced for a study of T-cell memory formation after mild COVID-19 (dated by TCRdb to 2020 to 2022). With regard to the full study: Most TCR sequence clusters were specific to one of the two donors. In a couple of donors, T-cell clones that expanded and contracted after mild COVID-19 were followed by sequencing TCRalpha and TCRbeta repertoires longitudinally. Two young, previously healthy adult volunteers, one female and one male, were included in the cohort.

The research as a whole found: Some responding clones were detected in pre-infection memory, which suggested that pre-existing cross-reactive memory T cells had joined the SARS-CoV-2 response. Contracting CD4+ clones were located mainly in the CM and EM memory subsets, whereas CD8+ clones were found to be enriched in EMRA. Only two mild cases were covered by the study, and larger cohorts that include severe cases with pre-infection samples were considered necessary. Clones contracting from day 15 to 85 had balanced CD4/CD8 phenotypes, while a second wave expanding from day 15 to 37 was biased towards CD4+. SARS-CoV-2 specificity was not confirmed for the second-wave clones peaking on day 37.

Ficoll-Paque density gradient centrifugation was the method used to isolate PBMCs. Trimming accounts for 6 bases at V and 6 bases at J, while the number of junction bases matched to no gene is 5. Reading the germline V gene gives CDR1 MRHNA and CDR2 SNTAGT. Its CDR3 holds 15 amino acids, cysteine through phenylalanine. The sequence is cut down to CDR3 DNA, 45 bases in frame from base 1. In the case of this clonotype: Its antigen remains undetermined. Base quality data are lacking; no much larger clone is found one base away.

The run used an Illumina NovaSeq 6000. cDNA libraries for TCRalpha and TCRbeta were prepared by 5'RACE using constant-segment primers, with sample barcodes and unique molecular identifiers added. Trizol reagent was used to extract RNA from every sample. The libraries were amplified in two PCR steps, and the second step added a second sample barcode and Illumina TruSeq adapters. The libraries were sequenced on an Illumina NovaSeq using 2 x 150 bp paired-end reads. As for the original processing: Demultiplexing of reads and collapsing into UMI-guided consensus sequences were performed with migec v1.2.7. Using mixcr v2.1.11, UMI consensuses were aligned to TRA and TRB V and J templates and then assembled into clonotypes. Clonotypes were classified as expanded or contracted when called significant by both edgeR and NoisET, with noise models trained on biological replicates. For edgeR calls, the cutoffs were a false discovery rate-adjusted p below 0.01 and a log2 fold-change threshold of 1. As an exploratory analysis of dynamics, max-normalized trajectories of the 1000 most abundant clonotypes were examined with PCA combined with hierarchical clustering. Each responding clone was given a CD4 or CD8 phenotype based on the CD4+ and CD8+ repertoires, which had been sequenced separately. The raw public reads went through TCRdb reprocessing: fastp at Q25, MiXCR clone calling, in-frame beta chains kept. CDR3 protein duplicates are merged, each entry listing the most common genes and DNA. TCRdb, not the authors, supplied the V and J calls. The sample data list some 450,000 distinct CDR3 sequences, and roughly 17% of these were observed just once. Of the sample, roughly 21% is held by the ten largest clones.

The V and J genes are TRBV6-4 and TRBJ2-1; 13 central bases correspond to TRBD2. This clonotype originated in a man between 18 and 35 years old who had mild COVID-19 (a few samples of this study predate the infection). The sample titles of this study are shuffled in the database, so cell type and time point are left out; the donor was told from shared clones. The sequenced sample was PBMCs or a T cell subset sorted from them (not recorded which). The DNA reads TGTGCCAGCAGGGACACTAGCGGGGGGGCCAATGAGCAGTTCTTC. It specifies CASRDTSGGANEQFF.